The clone carrying this T cell receptor (beta chain) was picked up many times. The source of the sample is a study of breast tumors, draining lymph nodes, adjacent tissues. A single record per CDR3 protein comes from TCRdb applying MiXCR to the multiplex PCR reads. The sample records about 230,000 distinct CDR3 sequences, about 34% being singletons. The lymph nodes were axillary draining lymph nodes from breast cancer patients. V was pared by 2 bases and J by 3 bases, with 12 bases between. Germline V gene data show CDR1 as SGHAT and CDR2 as FQDESV (reference sequence). The CDR3 is 15 residues long. Specimen: axillary lymph node tissue. The source is a female donor with breast cancer. Some clones in this sample may be carry-over from other donors' samples. This rearrangement joins TRBV11-1 to TRBJ2-3; D uncertain. The CDR3 loop reads CASSLSLIRTDTQYF. The CDR3 DNA is TGTGCCAGCAGCTTAAGTCTTATCCGGACAGATACGCAGTATTTT.